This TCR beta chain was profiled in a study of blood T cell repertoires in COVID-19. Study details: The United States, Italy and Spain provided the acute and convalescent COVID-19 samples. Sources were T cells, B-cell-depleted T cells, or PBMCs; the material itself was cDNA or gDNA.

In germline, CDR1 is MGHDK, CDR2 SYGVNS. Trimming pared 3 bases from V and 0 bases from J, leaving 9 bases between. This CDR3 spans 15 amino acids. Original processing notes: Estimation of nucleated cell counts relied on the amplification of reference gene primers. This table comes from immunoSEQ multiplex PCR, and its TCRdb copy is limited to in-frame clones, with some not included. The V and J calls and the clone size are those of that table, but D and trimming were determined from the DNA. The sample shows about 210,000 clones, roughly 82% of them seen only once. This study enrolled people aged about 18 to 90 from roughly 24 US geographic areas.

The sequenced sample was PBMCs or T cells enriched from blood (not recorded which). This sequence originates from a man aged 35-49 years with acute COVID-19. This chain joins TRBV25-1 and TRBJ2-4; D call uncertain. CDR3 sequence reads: CASSDPQLAKNIQYF. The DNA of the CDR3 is TGTGCCAGCAGTGACCCACAGCTAGCCAAAAACATTCAGTACTTC.